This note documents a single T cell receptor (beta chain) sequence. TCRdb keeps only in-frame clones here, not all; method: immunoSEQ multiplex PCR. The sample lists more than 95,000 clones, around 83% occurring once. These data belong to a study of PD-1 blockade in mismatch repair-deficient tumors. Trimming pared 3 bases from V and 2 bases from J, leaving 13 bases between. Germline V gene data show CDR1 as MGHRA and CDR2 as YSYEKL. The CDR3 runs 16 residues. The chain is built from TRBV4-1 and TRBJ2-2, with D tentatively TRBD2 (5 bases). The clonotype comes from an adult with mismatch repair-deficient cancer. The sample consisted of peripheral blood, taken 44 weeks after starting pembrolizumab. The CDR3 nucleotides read TGCGCCAGCAGCCAGCGGGCGGCCAGAAACACCGGGGAGCTGTTTTTT. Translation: CASSQRAARNTGELFF.